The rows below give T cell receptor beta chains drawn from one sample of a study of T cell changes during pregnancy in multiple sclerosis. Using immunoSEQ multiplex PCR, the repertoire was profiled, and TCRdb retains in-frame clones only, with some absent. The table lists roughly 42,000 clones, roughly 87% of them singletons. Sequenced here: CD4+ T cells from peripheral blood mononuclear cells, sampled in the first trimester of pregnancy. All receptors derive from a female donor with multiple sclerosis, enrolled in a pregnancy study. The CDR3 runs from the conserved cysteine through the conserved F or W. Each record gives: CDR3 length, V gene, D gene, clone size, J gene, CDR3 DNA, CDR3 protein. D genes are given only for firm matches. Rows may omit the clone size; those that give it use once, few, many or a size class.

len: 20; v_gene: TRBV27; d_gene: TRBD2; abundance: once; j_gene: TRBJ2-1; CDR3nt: TGTGCCAGCAGCCCGGCAGGGGGGCTAGCGGGAGGGTTGGCGTACAATGAGCAGTTCTTC; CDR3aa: CASSPAGGLAGGLAYNEQFF
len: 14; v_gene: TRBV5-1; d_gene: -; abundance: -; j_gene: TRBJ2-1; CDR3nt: TGCGCCAGCAGCTTTGCAGTCGCCTACAATGAGCAGTTCTTC; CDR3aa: CASSFAVAYNEQFF
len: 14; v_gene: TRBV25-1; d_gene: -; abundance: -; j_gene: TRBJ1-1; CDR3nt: TGTGCCAGCAGTGACCAGGGGCCGAACACTGAAGCTTTCTTT; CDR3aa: CASSDQGPNTEAFF
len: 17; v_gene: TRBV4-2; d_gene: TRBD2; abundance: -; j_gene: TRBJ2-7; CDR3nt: TGTGCCAGCAGCCAAGATTCGGGACTAGCGCAAACCTACGAGCAGTACTTC; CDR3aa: CASSQDSGLAQTYEQYF
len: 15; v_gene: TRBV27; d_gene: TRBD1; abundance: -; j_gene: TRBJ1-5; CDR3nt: TGTGCCAGCAGTTTTCCGACAGGGACGAGTCAGCCCCAGCATTTT; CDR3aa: CASSFPTGTSQPQHF
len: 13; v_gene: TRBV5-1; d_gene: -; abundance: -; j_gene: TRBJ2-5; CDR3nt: TGCGCCAGCAGCTACCAGGTCCAAGAGACCCAGTACTTC; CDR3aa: CASSYQVQETQYF
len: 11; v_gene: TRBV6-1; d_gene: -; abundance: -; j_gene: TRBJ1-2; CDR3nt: TGTGCCAGCACGGGAGTCTATGGCTACACCTTC; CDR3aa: CASTGVYGYTF
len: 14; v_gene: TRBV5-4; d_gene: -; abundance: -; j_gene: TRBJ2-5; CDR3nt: TGTGCCAGCAGCTGGGGACTGTTGGAAGAGACCCAGTACTTC; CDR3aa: CASSWGLLEETQYF
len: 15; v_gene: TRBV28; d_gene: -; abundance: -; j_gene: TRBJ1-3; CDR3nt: TGTGCCAGCAGTTACTATAGACTCTCTGGAAACACCATATATTTT; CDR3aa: CASSYYRLSGNTIYF
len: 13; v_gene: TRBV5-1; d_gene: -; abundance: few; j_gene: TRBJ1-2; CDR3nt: TGCGCCAGCAGCTTGACCCCGGAGGAAGGCTACACCTTC; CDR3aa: CASSLTPEEGYTF
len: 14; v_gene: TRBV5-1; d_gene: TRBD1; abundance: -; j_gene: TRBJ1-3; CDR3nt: TGCGCCAGCAGCTTTGACAGGGCTGGAAACACCATATATTTT; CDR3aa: CASSFDRAGNTIYF
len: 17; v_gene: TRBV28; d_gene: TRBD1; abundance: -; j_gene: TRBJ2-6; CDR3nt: TGTGCCAGCAGCCCTGGGACAGGGAGGACTGGGGCCAACGTCCTGACTTTC; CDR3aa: CASSPGTGRTGANVLTF
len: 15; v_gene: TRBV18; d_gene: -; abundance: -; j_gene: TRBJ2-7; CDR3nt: TGTGCCAGCTCACCACCGGTTACGGTATCCTACGAGCAGTACTTC; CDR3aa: CASSPPVTVSYEQYF
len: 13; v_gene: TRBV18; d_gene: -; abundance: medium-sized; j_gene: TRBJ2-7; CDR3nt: TGTGCCAGCTCACCAAACAGGGTTGGGGAGCAGTACTTC; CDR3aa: CASSPNRVGEQYF
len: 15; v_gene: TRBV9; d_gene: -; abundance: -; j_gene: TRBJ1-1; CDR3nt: TGTGCCAGCAGCGTAGCAAATTCCATGAACACTGAAGCTTTCTTT; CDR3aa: CASSVANSMNTEAFF
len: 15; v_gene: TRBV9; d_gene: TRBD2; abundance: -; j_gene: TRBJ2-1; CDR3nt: TGTGCCAGCAGCGTGACTAGCGGAGCTTACAATGAGCAGTTCTTC; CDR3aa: CASSVTSGAYNEQFF
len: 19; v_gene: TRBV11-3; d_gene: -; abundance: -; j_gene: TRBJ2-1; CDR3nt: TGTGCCAGCAGCTTAGATCACCCCCTAGACGGTACCCTTCGGGGTGAGCAGTTCTTC; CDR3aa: CASSLDHPLDGTLRGEQFF
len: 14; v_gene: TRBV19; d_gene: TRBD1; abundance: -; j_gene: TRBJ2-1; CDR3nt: TGTGCCAGTAAAGGACAGGGGACCTACAATGAGCAGTTCTTC; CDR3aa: CASKGQGTYNEQFF
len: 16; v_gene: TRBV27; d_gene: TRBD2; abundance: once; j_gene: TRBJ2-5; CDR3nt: TGTGCCAGCAGTTCTCGCGGGACTAGCGGGAGAGAGACCCAGTACTTC; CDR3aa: CASSSRGTSGRETQYF
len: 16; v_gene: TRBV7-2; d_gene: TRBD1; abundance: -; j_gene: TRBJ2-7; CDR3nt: TGTGCCAGCAGCATCATAGCCTCCGGGACAGGGGACGAGCAGTACTTC; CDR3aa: CASSIIASGTGDEQYF
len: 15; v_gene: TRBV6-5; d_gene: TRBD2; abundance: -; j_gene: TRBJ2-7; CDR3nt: TGTGCCAGCAGTTACCTAGCGGAACCGCCCTGGGAGCAGTACTTC; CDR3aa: CASSYLAEPPWEQYF
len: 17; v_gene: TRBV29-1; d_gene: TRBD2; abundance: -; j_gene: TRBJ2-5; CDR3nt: TGCAGCGTTGTTCTGCACGCCACTAGCGGGAGTCGAGAGACCCAGTACTTC; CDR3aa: CSVVLHATSGSRETQYF
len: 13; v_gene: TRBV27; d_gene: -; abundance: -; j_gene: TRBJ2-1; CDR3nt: TGTGCCAGCTCTGCCCAGGCCTACAATGAGCAGTTCTTC; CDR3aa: CASSAQAYNEQFF
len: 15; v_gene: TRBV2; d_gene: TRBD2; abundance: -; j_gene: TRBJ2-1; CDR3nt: TGTGCCAGCAGTGAAGACTCCCTAGCGGGCTATGAGCAGTTCTTC; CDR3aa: CASSEDSLAGYEQFF
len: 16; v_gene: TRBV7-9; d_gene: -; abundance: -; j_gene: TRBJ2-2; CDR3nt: TGTGCCAGCAGCTTTTCGCTAGCGAAGAACACCGGGGAGCTGTTTTTT; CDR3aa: CASSFSLAKNTGELFF
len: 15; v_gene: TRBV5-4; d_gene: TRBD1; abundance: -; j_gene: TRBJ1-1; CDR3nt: TGTGCCAGCAGCTTGTACGGACAGGGGTACCTTGAAGCTTTCTTT; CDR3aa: CASSLYGQGYLEAFF
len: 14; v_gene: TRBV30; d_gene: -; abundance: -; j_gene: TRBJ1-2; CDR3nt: TGTGCCTGGAGTCGTCTAAGGACACCCTATGGCTACACCTTC; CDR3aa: CAWSRLRTPYGYTF
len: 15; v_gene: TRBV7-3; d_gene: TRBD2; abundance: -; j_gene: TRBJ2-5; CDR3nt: TGTGCCAGCAGCTTACTAGCGGGAGGGCCACAGACCCAGTACTTC; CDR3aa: CASSLLAGGPQTQYF
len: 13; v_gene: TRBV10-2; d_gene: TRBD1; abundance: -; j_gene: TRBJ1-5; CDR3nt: TGCGCCAGCAGCGGGACAGGGGAACAGCCCCAGCATTTT; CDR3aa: CASSGTGEQPQHF
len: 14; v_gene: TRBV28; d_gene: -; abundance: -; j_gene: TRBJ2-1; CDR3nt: TGTGCCAGCAGCGCCGGGGGCTCCTACAATGAGCAGTTCTTC; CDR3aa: CASSAGGSYNEQFF
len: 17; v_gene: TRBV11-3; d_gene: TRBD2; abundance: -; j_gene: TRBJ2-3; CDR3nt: TGTGCCAGCAGCTTCCGAGCGGGAGTTCCCAGCACAGATACGCAGTATTTT; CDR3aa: CASSFRAGVPSTDTQYF
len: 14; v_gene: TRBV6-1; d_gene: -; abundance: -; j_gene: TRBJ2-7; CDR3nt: TGTGCCAGCATTCCCACCTATTCAGGGTACGAGCAGTACTTC; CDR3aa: CASIPTYSGYEQYF
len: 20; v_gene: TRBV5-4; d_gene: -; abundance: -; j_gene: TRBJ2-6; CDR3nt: TGTGCCAGCAGCTCCCCCTCCTATGGGGCAGGGGGGATGGGGGCCAACGTCCTGACTTTC; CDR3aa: CASSSPSYGAGGMGANVLTF
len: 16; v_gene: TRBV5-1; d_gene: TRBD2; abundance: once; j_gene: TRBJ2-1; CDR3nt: TGCGCCAGCACCCCGACTAGCGGGAGCTCCTACAATGAGCAGTTCTTC; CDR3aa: CASTPTSGSSYNEQFF
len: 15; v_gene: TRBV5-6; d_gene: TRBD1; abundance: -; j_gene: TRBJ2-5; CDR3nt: TGTGCCAGCAGCCGGATGGGGACAGGGGCGAAGACCCAGTACTTC; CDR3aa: CASSRMGTGAKTQYF